A selection of T cell receptor beta chains follows, all from one sample in a study of T cell repertoires in ileal Crohn's disease. Sequenced by immunoSEQ multiplex PCR; TCRdb stores in-frame clones only, minus some. This sample has 11,000 or so clones, with about 80% found just once. Specimen: ileal tissue. The receptors stem from an adult with Crohn's disease. Each CDR3 is given with its conserved first and last residue. Fields, in order: clone size, J gene, D gene, V gene, CDR3 protein, CDR3 DNA. A D gene is named only where the DNA matches it firmly. Clone size is not always given. Where it is, it says once, few, many or a class for expanded clones.

>-|TRBJ1-1|-|TRBV18
CASSPDLSNTEAFF
TGTGCCAGCTCACCGGACTTGTCGAACACTGAAGCTTTCTTT
>-|TRBJ2-4|TRBD1|TRBV27
CASSIRQGLWAKNIQYF
TGTGCCAGCAGCATTCGACAGGGGCTTTGGGCCAAAAACATTCAGTACTTC
>-|TRBJ1-2|TRBD1|TRBV6-6
CASSKGQGARDGYTF
TGTGCCAGCAGTAAAGGACAGGGGGCGCGAGATGGCTACACCTTC
>-|TRBJ2-1|-|TRBV7-6
CASSLTTLGGEQFF
TGTGCCAGCAGTTTAACCACTTTAGGAGGTGAGCAGTTCTTC
>few|TRBJ1-5|-|TRBV18
CASSPSQISNQPQHF
TGTGCCAGCTCACCAAGTCAGATAAGCAATCAGCCCCAGCATTTT
>-|TRBJ2-7|TRBD1|TRBV15
CATRRVQGAPSPQYF
TGTGCCACCCGGAGGGTACAGGGGGCGCCGTCCCCCCAGTACTTC
>-|TRBJ2-7|TRBD2|TRBV4-2
CASSRLGTSSYEQYF
TGTGCCAGCAGCCGGCTCGGGACTAGTTCCTACGAGCAGTACTTC
>-|TRBJ2-4|TRBD2|TRBV19
CASSIVASGDIQYF
TGTGCCAGTAGTATAGTTGCTAGCGGGGACATTCAGTACTTC
>-|TRBJ2-7|-|TRBV18
CASSPIGVTYEQYF
TGTGCCAGCTCACCAATAGGGGTGACCTACGAGCAGTACTTC
>-|TRBJ2-7|TRBD1|TRBV7-2
CASSLGTGAVSYEQYF
TGTGCCAGCAGCTTAGGGACAGGGGCTGTTTCCTACGAGCAGTACTTC
>-|TRBJ1-6|TRBD1|TRBV6-5
CASRTGTGVSPLHF
TGTGCCAGCAGAACCGGGACAGGGGTTTCACCCCTCCACTTT
>-|TRBJ1-3|-|TRBV6-6
CASNREGNTIYF
TGTGCCAGCAACAGGGAAGGAAACACCATATATTTT
>few|TRBJ2-4|-|TRBV7-9
CASSSTGDYKNIQYF
TGTGCCAGCAGCTCGACAGGGGACTACAAAAACATTCAGTACTTC
>-|TRBJ1-1|-|TRBV2
CANRGGDGNEAFF
TGTGCCAACCGTGGGGGGGACGGGAACGAAGCTTTCTTT
>-|TRBJ2-5|TRBD1|TRBV6-5
CASSLRTGVRETQYF
TGTGCCAGCAGTTTACGGACAGGGGTCAGGGAGACCCAGTACTTC
>-|TRBJ2-4|-|TRBV7-3
CASSLNAQAKNIQYF
TGTGCCAGCAGCTTAAACGCGCAAGCCAAAAACATTCAGTACTTC
>-|TRBJ2-3|-|TRBV29-1
CSVEVGGTDTQYF
TGCAGCGTTGAAGTCGGGGGCACAGATACGCAGTATTTT
>-|TRBJ1-1|TRBD1|TRBV14
CASSQTGAGWTEAFF
TGTGCCAGCAGCCAGACAGGGGCGGGTTGGACTGAAGCTTTCTTT
>-|TRBJ2-1|-|TRBV11-2
CASSPGGGGSEQFF
TGTGCCAGCAGCCCCGGGGGCGGGGGTTCTGAGCAGTTCTTC
>medium-sized|TRBJ2-2|-|TRBV27
CASSTSGIGTGELFF
TGTGCCAGCAGTACCTCAGGGATTGGCACCGGGGAGCTGTTTTTT
>-|TRBJ1-5|-|TRBV6-1
CASSEDFRLRNQPQHF
TGTGCCAGCAGTGAAGACTTCAGGTTAAGGAATCAGCCCCAGCATTTT
>-|TRBJ1-6|-|TRBV5-1
CASSGRDNSPLHF
TGCGCCAGCAGCGGGAGGGATAATTCACCCCTCCACTTT
>few|TRBJ2-5|TRBD2|TRBV5-6
CASSLGTSVAETQYF
TGTGCCAGCAGCTTGGGTACTAGCGTTGCGGAGACCCAGTACTTC
>-|TRBJ1-1|-|TRBV5-1
CASSLAAGMNTEAFF
TGCGCCAGCAGCTTGGCTGCAGGGATGAACACTGAAGCTTTCTTT
>-|TRBJ2-7|TRBD1|TRBV19
CASSPGGGQGRHEQYF
TGTGCCAGTAGTCCCGGAGGGGGACAGGGAAGGCACGAGCAGTACTTC
>-|TRBJ2-7|-|TRBV7-2
CASSFFATGTYSYEQYF
TGTGCCAGCAGCTTTTTCGCGACCGGGACTTACTCCTACGAGCAGTACTTC
>-|TRBJ1-1|-|TRBV9
CASSSHRDIGTEAFF
TGTGCCAGCAGCAGTCACCGGGACATAGGCACTGAAGCTTTCTTT
>-|TRBJ1-3|-|TRBV10-2
CASSSVGNTIYF
TGCGCCAGCAGTTCGGTCGGAAACACCATATATTTT
>-|TRBJ1-1|TRBD1|TRBV6-1
CASSSTGGYTEAFF
TGTGCCAGCAGTAGCACAGGGGGGTACACTGAAGCTTTCTTT
>-|TRBJ1-6|-|TRBV5-5
CASSLLGEGRGNSPLHF
TGTGCCAGCAGCTTGTTGGGGGAGGGGAGGGGAAACTCACCCCTCCACTTT
>-|TRBJ1-2|-|TRBV9
CASSVLSGGYGYTF
TGTGCCAGCAGCGTATTGTCGGGGGGATATGGCTACACCTTC
>-|TRBJ1-1|-|TRBV6-5
CASSTGVSLNTEAFF
TGTGCCAGCAGTACGGGGGTCTCGCTGAACACTGAAGCTTTCTTT
>-|TRBJ2-2|-|TRBV2
CASQGGPNTGELFF
TGTGCCAGCCAGGGGGGCCCGAACACCGGGGAGCTGTTTTTT
>-|TRBJ2-1|TRBD2|TRBV2
CASSDAHPGVAGMFF
TGTGCCAGCAGTGATGCCCACCCAGGGGTAGCGGGGATGTTCTTC
>few|TRBJ2-3|-|TRBV29-1
CSAGTLGVTQYF
TGCAGCGCCGGGACACTCGGGGTTACGCAGTATTTT
>-|TRBJ2-7|TRBD1|TRBV5-8
CASSQGQGDEQYF
TGTGCCAGCAGCCAGGGACAGGGGGACGAGCAGTACTTC
>-|TRBJ2-1|TRBD1|TRBV4-3
CASSQRQGLGEQFF
TGCGCCAGCAGCCAGAGACAGGGGTTGGGTGAGCAGTTCTTC
>-|TRBJ1-1|TRBD1|TRBV6-5
CASSYSQGAGSTEAFF
TGTGCCAGCAGTTACTCCCAGGGGGCTGGGAGCACTGAAGCTTTCTTT
>-|TRBJ2-1|TRBD2|TRBV7-9
CASSAVAGGPSEQFF
TGTGCCAGCAGCGCCGTAGCGGGGGGGCCAAGTGAGCAGTTCTTC
>-|TRBJ1-5|-|TRBV5-6
CASSLAGGQASNQPQHF
TGTGCCAGCAGCTTGGCCGGGGGGCAGGCTAGCAATCAGCCCCAGCATTTT
>-|TRBJ1-2|-|TRBV29-1
CSVEQGNEGYTF
TGCAGCGTGGAGCAGGGGAATGAGGGCTACACCTTC
>-|TRBJ2-1|TRBD2|TRBV9
CASSVAQRGVYEQFF
TGTGCCAGCAGCGTAGCCCAGCGGGGGGTCTATGAGCAGTTCTTC
>-|TRBJ2-7|-|TRBV27
CASRRQFSYEQYF
TGTGCCAGCAGGCGACAGTTCTCCTACGAGCAGTACTTC
>-|TRBJ2-3|TRBD2|TRBV14
CASSSRLAGGRRPDTQYF
TGTGCCAGCAGCTCGAGACTAGCGGGGGGGCGACGCCCAGATACGCAGTATTTT
>-|TRBJ1-2|-|TRBV19
CASSRRGGYGYTF
TGTGCCAGTAGTCGACGGGGGGGCTATGGCTACACCTTC
>few|TRBJ1-1|TRBD1|TRBV5-1
CASSQTGGTSRNTEAFF
TGCGCCAGCAGCCAGACAGGGGGCACCTCCAGAAACACTGAAGCTTTCTTT
>-|TRBJ1-1|-|TRBV4-2
CASSQEADTEAFF
TGTGCCAGCAGCCAAGAAGCCGACACTGAAGCTTTCTTT
>-|TRBJ2-2|-|TRBV6-1
CASTAQAGPGELFF
TGTGCCAGCACTGCACAGGCCGGTCCCGGGGAGCTGTTTTTT
>-|TRBJ1-1|-|TRBV4-1
CASSHGPGHPNTEAFF
TGCGCCAGCAGCCATGGCCCGGGACACCCGAACACTGAAGCTTTCTTT
>-|TRBJ1-3|-|TRBV5-6
CASSLTIGESSGNTIYF
TGTGCCAGCAGCTTGACTATAGGAGAGAGCTCTGGAAACACCATATATTTT
>-|TRBJ2-5|TRBD1|TRBV20-1
CSRQGQTQYF
TGCAGCCGACAGGGACAGACCCAGTACTTC
>-|TRBJ2-7|-|TRBV4-1
CASSQIGGYEQYF
TGCGCCAGCAGCCAGATCGGGGGCTACGAGCAGTACTTC